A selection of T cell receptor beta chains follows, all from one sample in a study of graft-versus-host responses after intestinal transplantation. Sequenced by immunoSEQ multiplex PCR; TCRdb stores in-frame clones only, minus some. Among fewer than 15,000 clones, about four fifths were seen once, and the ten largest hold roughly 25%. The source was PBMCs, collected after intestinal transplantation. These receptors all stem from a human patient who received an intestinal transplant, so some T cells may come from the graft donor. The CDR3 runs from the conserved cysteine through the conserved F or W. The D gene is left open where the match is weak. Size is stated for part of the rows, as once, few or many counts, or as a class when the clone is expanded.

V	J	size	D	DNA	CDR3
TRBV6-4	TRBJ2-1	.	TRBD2	TGTGCCAGCAGCGATCTAGCGGGATCATACAATGAGCAGTTCTTC	CASSDLAGSYNEQFF
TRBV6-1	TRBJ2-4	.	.	TGTGCCAGCAAGGGTCCAGCTGGAAACATTCAGTACTTC	CASKGPAGNIQYF
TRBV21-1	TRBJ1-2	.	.	TGTGCCAGCAGCAGTCCGTTCCATCGTAACTATGGCTACACCTTC	CASSSPFHRNYGYTF
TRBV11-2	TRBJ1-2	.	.	TGTGCCAGCAGCTCATTTACGGACAGCTATGGCTACACCTTC	CASSSFTDSYGYTF
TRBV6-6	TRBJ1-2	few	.	TGTGCCAGCAGTTACTCGGGGGGTATCGCCTATGGCTACACCTTC	CASSYSGGIAYGYTF
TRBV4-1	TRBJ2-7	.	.	TGCGCCAGCAGCCAAGGGGAAGGGGGCTACGAGCAGTACTTC	CASSQGEGGYEQYF
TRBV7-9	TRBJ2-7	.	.	TGTGCCAGCAGCTACCCAGGGATAGGCACGGTGCAGTACTTC	CASSYPGIGTVQYF
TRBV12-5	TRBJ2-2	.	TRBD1	TGTGCTAGTGGTTTGGTACACGGACAGGGCCTTCGCACCGGGGAGCTGTTTTTT	CASGLVHGQGLRTGELFF
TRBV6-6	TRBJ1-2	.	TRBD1	TGTGCCAGCACCCCGGCGACAGGGGCAGGGGGCTACACCTTC	CASTPATGAGGYTF
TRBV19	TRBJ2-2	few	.	TGTGCCAGTAGTATAGAATCAGTAAACACCGGGGAGCTGTTTTTT	CASSIESVNTGELFF
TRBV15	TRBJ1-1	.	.	TGTGCCACCAGCAGAGATCTAGGGGCTGAAGCTTTCTTT	CATSRDLGAEAFF
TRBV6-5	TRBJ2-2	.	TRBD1	TGTGCCAGCCGTAGACAGGGGGAGAACACCGGGGAGCTGTTTTTT	CASRRQGENTGELFF